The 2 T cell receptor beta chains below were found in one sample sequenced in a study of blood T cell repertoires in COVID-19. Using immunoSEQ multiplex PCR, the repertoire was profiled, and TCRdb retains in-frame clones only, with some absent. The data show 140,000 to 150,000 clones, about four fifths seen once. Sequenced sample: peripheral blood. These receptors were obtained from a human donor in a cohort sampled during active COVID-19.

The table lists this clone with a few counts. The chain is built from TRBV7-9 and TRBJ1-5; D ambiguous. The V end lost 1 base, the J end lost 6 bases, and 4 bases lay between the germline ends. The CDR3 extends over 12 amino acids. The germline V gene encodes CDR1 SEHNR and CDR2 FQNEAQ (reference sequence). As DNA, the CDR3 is TGTGCCAGCAGCTTAGACACTCAGCCCCAGCATTTT. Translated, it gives CASSLDTQPQHF.

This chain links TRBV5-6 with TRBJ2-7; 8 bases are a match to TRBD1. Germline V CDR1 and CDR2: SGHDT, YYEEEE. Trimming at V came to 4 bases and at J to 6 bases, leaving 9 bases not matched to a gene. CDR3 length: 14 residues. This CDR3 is CASSRGQVNSEQYF. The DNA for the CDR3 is TGTGCCAGCAGCCGGGGACAGGTAAATTCCGAGCAGTACTTC.